These 12 T cell receptor beta chains were all obtained from the same sample, sequenced in a study of graft-versus-host responses after intestinal transplantation. Their specific antigens are unknown. Using immunoSEQ multiplex PCR, the repertoire was profiled, and TCRdb retains in-frame clones only, with some absent. The data show about 86,000 clones, about 88% seen once. The sample was unstimulated CD4+ T cells sorted from spleen or lymph node cells, taken before transplant. All receptors come from a human donor who was the organ donor for an intestinal transplant.

The chain employs TRBV7-2 and TRBJ2-3, with 8 positions matching TRBD1. CDR3 length: 18 amino acids. The J segment lost 8 bases and the V segment lost 2 bases, leaving 18 bases of the junction unmatched. The germline V gene has CDR1 SGHTA and CDR2 FQGNSA. The CDR3 here is CASSLNGGWTGPSSTQYF. In DNA, the CDR3 is TGTGCCAGCAGCTTAAATGGTGGGTGGACAGGGCCAAGCAGTACGCAGTATTTT.

CDR3 bases: TGTGCCAGCAGTTTTCGGGGGTTTTACTCTGGGGCCAACGTCCTGACTTTC. As protein: CASSFRGFYSGANVLTF. The chain carries TRBV28 and TRBJ2-6, with D possibly matching TRBD2 (6 bases). Germline assignment: CDR1 MDHEN and CDR2 SYDVKM. The length of the CDR3 is 17 residues. The germline V and J ends were trimmed by 3 bases and 0 bases, with 12 bases remaining between them.

This clone was seen only once. The chain combines TRBV28 with TRBJ2-6, with 7 bases identical to TRBD1. V gave up 4 bases and J gave up 0 bases; unmatched junction bases: 12. Germline V lookup: CDR1 MDHEN, CDR2 SYDVKM. This CDR3 has 19 amino acids. CDR3 amino acids: CASSSRIEGAASGANVLTF. In nucleotides, the CDR3 is TGTGCCAGCAGTTCCCGTATTGAGGGGGCGGCCTCTGGGGCCAACGTCCTGACTTTC. The whole variable domain, remainder taken from reference TRBV28 and TRBJ2-6, is DVKVTQSSRYLVKRTGEKVFLECVQDMDHENMFWYRQDPGLGLRLIYFSYDVKMKEKGDIPEGYSVSREKKERFSLILESASTNQTSMYLCASSSRIEGAASGANVLTFGAGSRLTVL.

The V call is TRBV10-1, the J call TRBJ2-7, with a possible D match to TRBD2 (5 bases). This CDR3 has 16 amino acids. The ends were cut back, 2 bases at V and 5 bases at J, with 19 bases in the middle. Germline CDR1 reads WNHNN; CDR2 reads SYGVQD (reference sequence). The CDR3, as DNA: TGCGCCAGCAGTGAGAGAGCCGGGCCCGGGGTAAACGAGCAGTACTTC. Protein sequence: CASSERAGPGVNEQYF.

The chain employs TRBV7-2 and TRBJ1-3; D gene unclear. Germline V gives CDR1 SGHTA, CDR2 FQGNSA. Trimming left V 3 bases short and J 4 bases short, with 13 bases between. The CDR3 spans 15 residues. DNA for the CDR3: TGTGCCAGCAGCTTCCCCCGTACTCCCGGAAACACCATATATTTT. Translation gives CASSFPRTPGNTIYF.

V usage is TRBV27 and J usage is TRBJ1-4; D gene unclear. V shed 2 bases and J shed 7 bases, with 11 bases lying between them. Per germline, CDR1 MNHEY and CDR2 SMNVEV (reference sequence). CDR3 size: 14 residues. The DNA of the CDR3 is TGTGCCAGCAGTTTAAGAGGGTTCGGTGAAAAACTGTTTTTT. Its translation is CASSLRGFGEKLFF.

This chain uses TRBV11-3 with TRBJ2-3; D unresolved. The CDR3 contains 15 residues. The germline gives CDR1 SGHNT, CDR2 YENEEA. Trimming cost V 0 bases and J 2 bases, with 9 bases left between them. CDR3 region: CASSLDTQYTDTQYF. The CDR3 DNA sequence: TGTGCCAGCAGCTTAGATACGCAGTACACAGATACGCAGTATTTT.

The chain joins TRBV7-3 to TRBJ2-1; the match to TRBD2 covers 10 bases. Losses at the gene ends were 2 bases for V and 6 bases for J; bases not matched to a gene: 7. The CDR3 is made up of 16 amino acids. Germline V gene data show CDR1 as SGHTA and CDR2 as FQGTGA. DNA for the CDR3: TGTGCCAGCAGCTTATGGGCTAGCGGGAGCTTCAATGAGCAGTTCTTC. Protein: CASSLWASGSFNEQFF. The whole variable domain, filled in from reference TRBV7-3 and TRBJ2-1, reads GAGVSQTPSNKVTEKGKYVELRCDPISGHTALYWYRQSLGQGPEFLIYFQGTGAADDSGLPNDRFFAVRPEGSVSTLKIQRTERGDSAVYLCASSLWASGSFNEQFFGPGTRLTVL.

J is TRBJ2-5 and V is TRBV7-9; 8 nucleotides agree with TRBD2. The V segment lost 8 bases and the J segment 3 bases; nucleotides outside the gene matches: 8. The CDR3 runs to 14 residues. Looked up from germline, CDR1 is SEHNR and CDR2 is FQNEAQ (reference sequence). CDR3 sequence (DNA): TGTGCCAGCTTCCTCGCCGGGGGGGAAGAGACCCAGTACTTC. It codes for CASFLAGGEETQYF.

V and J are TRBV9 and TRBJ1-2; a weak D match, TRBD1 (5 bases). The CDR3 has 13 amino acids. V shed 2 bases and J shed 2 bases, with 7 bases lying between them. Germline V lookup: CDR1 SGDLS, CDR2 YYNGEE. In nucleotides, the CDR3 is TGTGCCAGCAGCGTTCGGGGGAACTATGGCTACACCTTC. This codes for CASSVRGNYGYTF.

V and J are TRBV5-1 and TRBJ2-5; 7 bases are shared with TRBD2. In germline, CDR1 is SGHRS, CDR2 YFSETQ. With V trimmed by 4 bases and J by 5 bases, 11 bases remained unmatched. This CDR3 comprises 15 residues. CDR3 in amino acids: CASSGGGAPGETQYF. CDR3 DNA: TGCGCCAGCAGCGGGGGGGGAGCCCCCGGGGAGACCCAGTACTTC.

The chain combines TRBV9 with TRBJ1-2; 7 bases match TRBD1. Germline V gives CDR1 SGDLS, CDR2 YYNGEE. The CDR3 covers 16 residues. After removal of 7 bases from V and 8 bases from J, the junction contained 20 bases not matched to a gene. The CDR3 region has the DNA TGTGCCAGCCCCCACGGGCGGGACAGTGCGAAGGGCGGCTACACCTTC. This codes for CASPHGRDSAKGGYTF.